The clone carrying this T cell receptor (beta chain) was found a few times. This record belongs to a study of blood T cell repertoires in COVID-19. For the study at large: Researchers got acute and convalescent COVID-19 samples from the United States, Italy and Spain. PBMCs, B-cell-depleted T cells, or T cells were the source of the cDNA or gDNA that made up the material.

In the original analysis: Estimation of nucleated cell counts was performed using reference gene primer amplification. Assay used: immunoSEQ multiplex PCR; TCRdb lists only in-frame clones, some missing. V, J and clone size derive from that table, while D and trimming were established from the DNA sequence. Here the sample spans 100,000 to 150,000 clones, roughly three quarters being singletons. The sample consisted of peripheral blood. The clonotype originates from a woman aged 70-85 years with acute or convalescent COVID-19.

DNA of the CDR3: TGTGCCAGCAGTGACCGACAGACTGAAGCTTTCTTT. Translation: CASSDRQTEAFF. The chain joins TRBV28 to TRBJ1-1; perhaps TRBD1 as D (5 bases). CDR3 length: 12 amino acids. V shed 5 bases and J shed 5 bases, with 9 bases lying between them. Germline assignment: CDR1 MDHEN and CDR2 SYDVKM.